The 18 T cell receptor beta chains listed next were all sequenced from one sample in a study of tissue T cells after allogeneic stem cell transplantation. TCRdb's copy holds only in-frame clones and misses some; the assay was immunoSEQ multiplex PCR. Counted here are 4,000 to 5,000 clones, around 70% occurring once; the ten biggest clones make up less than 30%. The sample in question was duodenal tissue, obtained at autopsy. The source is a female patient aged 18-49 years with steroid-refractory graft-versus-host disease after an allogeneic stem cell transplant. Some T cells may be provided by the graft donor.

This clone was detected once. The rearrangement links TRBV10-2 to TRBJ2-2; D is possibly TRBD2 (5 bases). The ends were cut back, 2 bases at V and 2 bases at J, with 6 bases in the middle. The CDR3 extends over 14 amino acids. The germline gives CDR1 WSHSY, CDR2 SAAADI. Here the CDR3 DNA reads TGCGCCAGCAGTGAGGGACTCAACACCGGGGAGCTGTTTTTT. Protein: CASSEGLNTGELFF.

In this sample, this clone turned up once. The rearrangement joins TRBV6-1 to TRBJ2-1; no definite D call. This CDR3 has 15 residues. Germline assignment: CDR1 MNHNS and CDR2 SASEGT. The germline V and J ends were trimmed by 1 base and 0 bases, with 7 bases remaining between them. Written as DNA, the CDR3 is TGTGCCAGCAGTGAAGGCCCCCACTCCTACAATGAGCAGTTCTTC. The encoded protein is CASSEGPHSYNEQFF.

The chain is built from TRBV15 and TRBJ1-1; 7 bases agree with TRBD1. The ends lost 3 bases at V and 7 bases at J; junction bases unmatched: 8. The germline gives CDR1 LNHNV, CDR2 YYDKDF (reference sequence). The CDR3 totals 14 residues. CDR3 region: CATSRSGTVVEAFF. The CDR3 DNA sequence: TGTGCCACCAGCAGGTCCGGGACAGTTGTTGAAGCTTTCTTT.

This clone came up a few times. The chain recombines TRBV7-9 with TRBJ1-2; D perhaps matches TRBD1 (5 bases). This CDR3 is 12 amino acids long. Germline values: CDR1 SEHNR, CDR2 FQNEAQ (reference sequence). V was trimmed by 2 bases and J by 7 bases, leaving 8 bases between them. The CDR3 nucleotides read TGTGCCAGCAGCTTACAGGGACCTGGCTACACCTTC. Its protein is CASSLQGPGYTF. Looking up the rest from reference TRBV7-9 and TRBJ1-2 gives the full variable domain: DTGVSQNPRHKITKRGQNVTFRCDPISEHNRLYWYRQTLGQGPEFLTYFQNEAQLEKSRLLSDRFSAERPKGSFSTLEIQRTEQGDSAMYLCASSLQGPGYTFGSGTRLTVV.

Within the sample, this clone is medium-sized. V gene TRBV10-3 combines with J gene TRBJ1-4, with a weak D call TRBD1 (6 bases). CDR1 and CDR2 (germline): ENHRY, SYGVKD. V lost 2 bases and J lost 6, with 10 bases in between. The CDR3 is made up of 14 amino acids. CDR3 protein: CAISERGGHEKLFF. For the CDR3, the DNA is TGTGCCATCAGTGAGCGGGGGGGCCATGAAAAACTGTTTTTT.

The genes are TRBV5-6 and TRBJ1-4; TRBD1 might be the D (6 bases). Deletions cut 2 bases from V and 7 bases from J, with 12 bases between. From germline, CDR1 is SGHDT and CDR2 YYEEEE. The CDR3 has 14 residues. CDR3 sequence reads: CASSFPPQGEKLFF. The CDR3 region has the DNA TGTGCCAGCAGCTTCCCCCCACAGGGTGAAAAACTGTTTTTT.

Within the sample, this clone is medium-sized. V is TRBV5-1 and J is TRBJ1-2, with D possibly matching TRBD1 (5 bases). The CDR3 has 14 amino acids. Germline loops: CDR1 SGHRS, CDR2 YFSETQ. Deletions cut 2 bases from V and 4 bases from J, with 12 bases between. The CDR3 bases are TGCGCCAGCAGCTTTGGGGGACCTTTCTATGGCTACACCTTC. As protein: CASSFGGPFYGYTF. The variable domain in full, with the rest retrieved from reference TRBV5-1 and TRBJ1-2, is KAGVTQTPRYLIKTRGQQVTLSCSPISGHRSVSWYQQTPGQGLQFLFEYFSETQRNKGNFPGRFSGRQFSNSRSEMNVSTLELGDSALYLCASSFGGPFYGYTFGSGTRLTVV.

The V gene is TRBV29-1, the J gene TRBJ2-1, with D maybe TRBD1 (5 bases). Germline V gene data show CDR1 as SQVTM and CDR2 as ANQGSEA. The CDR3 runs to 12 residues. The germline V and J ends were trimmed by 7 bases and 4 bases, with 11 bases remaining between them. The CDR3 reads CSAGLWYNEQFF. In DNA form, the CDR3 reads TGCAGCGCAGGGCTTTGGTACAATGAGCAGTTCTTC.

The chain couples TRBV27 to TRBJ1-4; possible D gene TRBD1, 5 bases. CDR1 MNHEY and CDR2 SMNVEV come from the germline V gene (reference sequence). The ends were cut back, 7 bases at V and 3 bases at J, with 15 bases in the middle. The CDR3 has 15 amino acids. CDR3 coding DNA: TGTGCCAGCACAAGCCGACAGTTTTCTAATGAAAAACTGTTTTTT. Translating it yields CASTSRQFSNEKLFF. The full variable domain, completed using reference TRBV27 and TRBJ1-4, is EAQVTQNPRYLITVTGKKLTVTCSQNMNHEYMSWYRQDPGLGLRQIYYSMNVEVTDKGDVPEGYKVSRKEKRNFPLILESPSPNQTSLYFCASTSRQFSNEKLFFGSGTQLSVL.

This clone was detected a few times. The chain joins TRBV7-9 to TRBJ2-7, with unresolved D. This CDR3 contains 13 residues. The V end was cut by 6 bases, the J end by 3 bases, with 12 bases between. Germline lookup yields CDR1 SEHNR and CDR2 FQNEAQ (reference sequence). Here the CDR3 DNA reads TGTGCCAGCAGTCACCCCTTCTACTACGAGCAGTACTTC. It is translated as CASSHPFYYEQYF.

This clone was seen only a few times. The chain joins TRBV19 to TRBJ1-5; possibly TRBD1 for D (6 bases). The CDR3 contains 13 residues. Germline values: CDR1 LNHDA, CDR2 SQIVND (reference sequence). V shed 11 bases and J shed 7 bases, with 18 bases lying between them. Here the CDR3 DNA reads TGTGCCTGCCGACCCAGGGGAGGCCAGCCCCAGCATTTT. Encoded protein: CACRPRGGQPQHF.

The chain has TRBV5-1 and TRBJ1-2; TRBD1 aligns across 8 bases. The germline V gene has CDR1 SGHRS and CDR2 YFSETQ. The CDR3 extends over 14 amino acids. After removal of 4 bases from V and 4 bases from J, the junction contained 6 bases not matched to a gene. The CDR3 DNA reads TGCGCCAGCAGCAGCGGGACAGGATTCTATGGCTACACCTTC. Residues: CASSSGTGFYGYTF.

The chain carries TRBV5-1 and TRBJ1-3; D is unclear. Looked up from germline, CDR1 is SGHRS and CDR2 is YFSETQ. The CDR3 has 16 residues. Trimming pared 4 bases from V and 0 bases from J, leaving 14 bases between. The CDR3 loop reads CASSSLAITSGNTIYF. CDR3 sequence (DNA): TGCGCCAGCAGCAGCCTCGCGATCACCTCTGGAAACACCATATATTTT.

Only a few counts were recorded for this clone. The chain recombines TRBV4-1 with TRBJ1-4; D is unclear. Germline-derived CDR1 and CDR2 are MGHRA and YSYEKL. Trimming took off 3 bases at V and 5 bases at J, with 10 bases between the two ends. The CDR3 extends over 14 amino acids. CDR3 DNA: TGCGCCAGCAGCCATATTCAGGCGAATGAAAAACTGTTTTTT. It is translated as CASSHIQANEKLFF.

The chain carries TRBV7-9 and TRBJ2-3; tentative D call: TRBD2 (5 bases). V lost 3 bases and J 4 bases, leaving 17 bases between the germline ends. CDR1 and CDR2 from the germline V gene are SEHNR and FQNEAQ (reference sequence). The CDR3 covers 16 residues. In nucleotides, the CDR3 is TGTGCCAGCAGCTTGGCGGTAGCGAGCTCAGCAGATACGCAGTATTTT. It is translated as CASSLAVASSADTQYF.

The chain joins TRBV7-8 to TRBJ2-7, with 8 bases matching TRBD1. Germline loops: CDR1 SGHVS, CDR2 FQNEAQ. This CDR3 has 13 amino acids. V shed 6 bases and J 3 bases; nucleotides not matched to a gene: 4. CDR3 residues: CASRSGTGYEQYF. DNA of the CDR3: TGTGCCAGCAGATCCGGGACAGGCTACGAGCAGTACTTC. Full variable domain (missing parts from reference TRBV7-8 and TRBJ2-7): GAGVSQSPRYKVAKRGQDVALRCDPISGHVSLFWYQQALGQGPEFLTYFQNEAQLDKSGLPSDRFFAERPEGSVSTLKIQRTQQEDSAVYLCASRSGTGYEQYFGPGTRLTVT.

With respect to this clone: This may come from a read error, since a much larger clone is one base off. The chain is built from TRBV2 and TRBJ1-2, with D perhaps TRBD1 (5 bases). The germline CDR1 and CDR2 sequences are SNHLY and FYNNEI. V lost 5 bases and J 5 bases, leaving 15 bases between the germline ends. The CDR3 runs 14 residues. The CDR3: CASSQTGRKYGYTF. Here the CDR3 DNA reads TGTGCCAGCAGTCAAACAGGCAGGAAATATGGCTACACCTTC.

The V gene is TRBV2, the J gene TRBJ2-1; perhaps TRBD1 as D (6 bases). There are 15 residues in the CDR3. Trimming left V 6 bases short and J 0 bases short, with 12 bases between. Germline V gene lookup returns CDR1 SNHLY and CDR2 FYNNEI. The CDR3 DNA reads TGTGCCAGCAGGGGGGCCCTAAGCTCCTACAATGAGCAGTTCTTC. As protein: CASRGALSSYNEQFF.